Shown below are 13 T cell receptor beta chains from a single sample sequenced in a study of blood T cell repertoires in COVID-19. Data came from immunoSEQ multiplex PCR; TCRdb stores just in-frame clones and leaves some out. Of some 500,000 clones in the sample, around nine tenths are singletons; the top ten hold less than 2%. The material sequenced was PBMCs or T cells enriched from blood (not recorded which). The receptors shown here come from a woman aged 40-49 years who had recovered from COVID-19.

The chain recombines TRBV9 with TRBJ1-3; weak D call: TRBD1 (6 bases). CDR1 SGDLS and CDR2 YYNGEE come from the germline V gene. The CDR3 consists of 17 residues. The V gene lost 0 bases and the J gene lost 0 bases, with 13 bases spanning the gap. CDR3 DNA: TGTGCCAGCAGCGTAGGGGGGCATACTCCCTCTGGAAACACCATATATTTT. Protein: CASSVGGHTPSGNTIYF.

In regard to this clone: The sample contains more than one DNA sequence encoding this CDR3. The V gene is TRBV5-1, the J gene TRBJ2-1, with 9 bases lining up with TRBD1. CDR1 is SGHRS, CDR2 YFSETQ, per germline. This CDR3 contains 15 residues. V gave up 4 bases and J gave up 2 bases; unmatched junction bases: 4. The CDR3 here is CASSPGTGTYNEQFF. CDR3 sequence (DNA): TGCGCCAGCAGCCCAGGGACAGGGACCTACAATGAGCAGTTCTTC.

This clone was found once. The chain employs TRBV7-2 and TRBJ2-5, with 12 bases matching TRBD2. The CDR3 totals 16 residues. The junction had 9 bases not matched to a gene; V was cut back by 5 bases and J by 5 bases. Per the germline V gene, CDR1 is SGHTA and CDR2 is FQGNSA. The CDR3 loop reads CASSPWTSGAGETQYF. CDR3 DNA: TGTGCCAGCAGCCCGTGGACTAGCGGGGCGGGGGAGACCCAGTACTTC.

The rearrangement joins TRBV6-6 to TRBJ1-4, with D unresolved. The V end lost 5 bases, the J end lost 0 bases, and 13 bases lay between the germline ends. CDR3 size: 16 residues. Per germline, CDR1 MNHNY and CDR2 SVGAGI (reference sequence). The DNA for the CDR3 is TGTGCCAGCAGTCACCCCTTAGCTGCAACTAATGAAAAACTGTTTTTT. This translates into CASSHPLAATNEKLFF.

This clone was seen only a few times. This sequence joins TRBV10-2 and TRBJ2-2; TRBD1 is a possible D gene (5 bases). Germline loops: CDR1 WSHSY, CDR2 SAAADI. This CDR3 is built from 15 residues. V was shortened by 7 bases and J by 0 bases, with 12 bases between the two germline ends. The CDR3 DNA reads TGCGCCAGCATTCAGGGTTCGGCGAACACCGGGGAGCTGTTTTTT. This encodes CASIQGSANTGELFF.

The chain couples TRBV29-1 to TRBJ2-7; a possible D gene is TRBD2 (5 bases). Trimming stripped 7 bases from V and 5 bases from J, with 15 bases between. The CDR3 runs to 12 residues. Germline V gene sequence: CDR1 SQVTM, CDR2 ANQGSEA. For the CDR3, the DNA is TGCAGCGCGGCGAGGGAGTCCAACGAGCAGTACTTC. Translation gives CSAARESNEQYF.

CDR3 in amino acids: CASSLVITSGTDTQYF. Written as DNA, the CDR3 is TGTGCCAGCAGCTTAGTTATTACTAGCGGCACAGATACGCAGTATTTT. J is TRBJ2-3 and V is TRBV11-2; 7 bases fit TRBD2. CDR3 length: 16 residues. V was pared by 1 base and J by 1 base, with 5 bases of the junction left unmatched. Germline V gene lookup returns CDR1 SGHAT and CDR2 FQNNGV.

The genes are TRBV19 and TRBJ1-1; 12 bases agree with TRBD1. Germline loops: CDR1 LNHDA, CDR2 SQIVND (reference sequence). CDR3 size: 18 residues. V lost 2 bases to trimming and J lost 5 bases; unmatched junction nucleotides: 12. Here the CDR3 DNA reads TGTGCCAGTAGTATAACCACCCATGGGGACAGGGGGCGAACTGAAGCTTTCTTT. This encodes CASSITTHGDRGRTEAFF.

The CDR3 DNA follows: TGCGCCAGCCGGGAAAGCGGGAGGGCCTTCGGTGAGCAGTTCTTC. Translation gives CASRESGRAFGEQFF. This chain links TRBV10-2 with TRBJ2-1, with 10 bases identical to TRBD2. The CDR3 totals 15 residues. Unmatched junction bases numbered 13, after V lost 8 bases and J lost 9 bases. Germline CDR1 is WSHSY and CDR2 is SAAADI.

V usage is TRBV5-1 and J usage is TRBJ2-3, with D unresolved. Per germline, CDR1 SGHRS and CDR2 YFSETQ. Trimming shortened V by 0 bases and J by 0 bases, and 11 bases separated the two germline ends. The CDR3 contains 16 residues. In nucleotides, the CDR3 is TGCGCCAGCAGCTTGGCCCCGGTTCTTAGCACAGATACGCAGTATTTT. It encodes CASSLAPVLSTDTQYF.

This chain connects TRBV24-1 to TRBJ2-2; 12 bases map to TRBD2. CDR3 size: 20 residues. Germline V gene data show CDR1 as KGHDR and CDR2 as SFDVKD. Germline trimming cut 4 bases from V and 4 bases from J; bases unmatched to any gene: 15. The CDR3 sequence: CATSDRSRLAGEVVTGELFF. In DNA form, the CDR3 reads TGTGCCACCAGTGACCGCTCTCGACTAGCGGGAGAGGTGGTCACCGGGGAGCTGTTTTTT.

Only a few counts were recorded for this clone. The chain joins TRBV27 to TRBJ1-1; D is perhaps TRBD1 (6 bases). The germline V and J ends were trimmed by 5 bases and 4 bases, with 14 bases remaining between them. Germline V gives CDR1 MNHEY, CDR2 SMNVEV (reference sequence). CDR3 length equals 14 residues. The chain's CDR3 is CASSPRRGGTEAFF. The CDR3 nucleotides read TGTGCCAGCAGTCCCCGGAGAGGGGGCACTGAAGCTTTCTTT.

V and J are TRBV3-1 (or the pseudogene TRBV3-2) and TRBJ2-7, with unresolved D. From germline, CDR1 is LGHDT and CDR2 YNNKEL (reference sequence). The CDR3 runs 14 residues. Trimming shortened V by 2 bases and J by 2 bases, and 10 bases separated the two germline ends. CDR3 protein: CASSQTKKTYEQYF. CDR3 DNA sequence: TGTGCCAGCAGCCAAACTAAGAAAACCTACGAGCAGTACTTC.